One sample yielded the 9 T cell receptor beta chains listed below, sequenced in a study of tissue T cells after allogeneic stem cell transplantation. TCRdb keeps only in-frame clones here, not all; method: immunoSEQ multiplex PCR. The sample contains some 25,000 clones, more than 60% of which appear only once. The sample consisted of tissue from the ileum, taken at autopsy. The receptors originated from a female donor at least 60 years old with lung cancer.

This clone occurred a few times. V gene TRBV18 combines with J gene TRBJ1-3; the match to TRBD1 covers 7 bases. The CDR3 has 17 residues. Losses at the gene ends were 2 bases for V and 4 bases for J; bases not matched to a gene: 11. Germline CDR1 KGHSH, CDR2 LQKENI. The chain's CDR3 is CASSPDVHRGHGNTIYF. The CDR3 DNA reads TGTGCCAGCTCACCAGATGTTCACAGGGGCCACGGAAACACCATATATTTT.

The genes are TRBV6-5 and TRBJ2-7; 7 bases agree with TRBD2. The CDR3 contains 15 residues. The germline V gene has CDR1 MNHEY and CDR2 SVGAGI. V shed 6 bases and J 6 bases; nucleotides not matched to a gene: 14. CDR3 nucleotide sequence: TGTGCCAGCAGGGGGGGGAGACGGCCCCTAGTCGAGCAGTACTTC. Protein: CASRGGRRPLVEQYF.

The rearrangement links TRBV28 to TRBJ2-6; TRBD1 aligns across 11 bases. V was clipped by 10 bases and J by 2 bases; unmatched bases: 4. From germline, CDR1 is MDHEN and CDR2 SYDVKM. The CDR3 runs 15 residues. CDR3 in DNA: TGTGCCATCAGGACAGGGGGCACTGGGGCCAACGTCCTGACTTTC. It translates to CAIRTGGTGANVLTF.

The chain has TRBV3-1 (or the pseudogene TRBV3-2) and TRBJ1-3; TRBD1 might be the D (5 bases). The length of the CDR3 is 14 residues. The V end was cut by 3 bases, the J end by 4 bases, with 10 bases between. From germline, CDR1 is LGHDT and CDR2 YNNKEL (reference sequence). CDR3 bases: TGTGCCAGCAGCCACAGGGTTTCGGGAAACACCATATATTTT. Translation: CASSHRVSGNTIYF.

The sample holds one count of this clone. V usage is TRBV5-1 and J usage is TRBJ1-1, with D possibly being TRBD1 (6 bases). V was clipped by 4 bases and J by 1 base, with 20 bases between them. The CDR3 extends over 17 amino acids. The germline CDR1 and CDR2 sequences are SGHRS and YFSETQ. Here the CDR3 DNA reads TGCGCCAGCAGCCCCAGACAGGACTTTACCCGGAACACTGAAGCTTTCTTT. The encoded protein is CASSPRQDFTRNTEAFF.

This chain links TRBV7-9 with TRBJ2-7; D possibly uses TRBD1 or TRBD2 (5 bases each). This CDR3 has 18 amino acids. Per the germline V gene, CDR1 is SEHNR and CDR2 is FQNEAQ (reference sequence). Deletions cut 7 bases from V and 2 bases from J, with 27 bases between. The CDR3, as DNA: TGTGCCAGCATCGCCGAGGCTAGGGACCAGCCTCACACCTACGAGCAGTACTTC. The encoded protein is CASIAEARDQPHTYEQYF.

The gene calls are TRBV7-2 and TRBJ2-5; D is unresolved. The CDR3 consists of 15 residues. Between the trimmed V and J ends, which lost 3 bases and 5 bases, there was a span of 16 bases. Germline values: CDR1 SGHTA, CDR2 FQGNSA. This CDR3 reads CASSFSLLPRETQYF. In DNA form, the CDR3 reads TGTGCCAGCAGCTTTTCGCTCCTCCCACGGGAGACCCAGTACTTC.

The chain is built from TRBV14 and TRBJ1-1, with 7 bases lining up with TRBD1. The CDR3 has 14 residues. The J segment lost 6 bases and the V segment lost 2 bases, leaving 6 bases of the junction unmatched. Germline assignment: CDR1 SGHDN and CDR2 FVKESK. CDR3 residues: CASSQNYDRAEAFF. The CDR3 DNA reads TGTGCCAGCAGCCAAAATTATGACAGGGCTGAAGCTTTCTTT. Supplemented by reference TRBV14 and TRBJ1-1, the full variable domain reads EAGVTQFPSHSVIEKGQTVTLRCDPISGHDNLYWYRRVMGKEIKFLLHFVKESKQDESGMPNNRFLAERTGGTYSTLKVQPAELEDSGVYFCASSQNYDRAEAFFGQGTRLTVV.

The chain has TRBV30 and TRBJ1-4, with unresolved D. The germline CDR1 and CDR2 sequences are GTSNPN and SVGIG (reference sequence). Trimming cost V 3 bases and J 4 bases, with 18 bases left between them. The CDR3 loop spans 16 amino acids. The CDR3 sequence: CAWRRPLDGVNEKLFF. The CDR3, as DNA: TGTGCCTGGAGACGCCCACTGGACGGAGTTAATGAAAAACTGTTTTTT.